The TCR beta chain under discussion was sequenced for a study of blood T cell repertoires in COVID-19. About the study: The cDNA or gDNA used as material had been derived from T cells, B-cell-depleted T cells, or PBMCs.

Profiling relied on immunoSEQ multiplex PCR, and the TCRdb table lists in-frame clones only, not all of them. The data show some 120,000 clones, with approximately 83% seen just once and more than 20% held by the top ten. This CDR3 has 15 amino acids. Germline CDR1 is MNHEY and CDR2 is SMNVEV (reference sequence). Trimming removed 5 bases at V and 4 bases at J, with 15 bases between. The chain carries TRBV27 and TRBJ2-1, with D possibly matching TRBD1 (6 bases). The specimen was peripheral blood. The clonotype originates from a woman aged 80 or older with acute or convalescent COVID-19. CDR3 nucleotides: TGTGCCAGCAGTCTCACCCGGGACACTTACAATGAGCAGTTCTTC. Protein sequence: CASSLTRDTYNEQFF.